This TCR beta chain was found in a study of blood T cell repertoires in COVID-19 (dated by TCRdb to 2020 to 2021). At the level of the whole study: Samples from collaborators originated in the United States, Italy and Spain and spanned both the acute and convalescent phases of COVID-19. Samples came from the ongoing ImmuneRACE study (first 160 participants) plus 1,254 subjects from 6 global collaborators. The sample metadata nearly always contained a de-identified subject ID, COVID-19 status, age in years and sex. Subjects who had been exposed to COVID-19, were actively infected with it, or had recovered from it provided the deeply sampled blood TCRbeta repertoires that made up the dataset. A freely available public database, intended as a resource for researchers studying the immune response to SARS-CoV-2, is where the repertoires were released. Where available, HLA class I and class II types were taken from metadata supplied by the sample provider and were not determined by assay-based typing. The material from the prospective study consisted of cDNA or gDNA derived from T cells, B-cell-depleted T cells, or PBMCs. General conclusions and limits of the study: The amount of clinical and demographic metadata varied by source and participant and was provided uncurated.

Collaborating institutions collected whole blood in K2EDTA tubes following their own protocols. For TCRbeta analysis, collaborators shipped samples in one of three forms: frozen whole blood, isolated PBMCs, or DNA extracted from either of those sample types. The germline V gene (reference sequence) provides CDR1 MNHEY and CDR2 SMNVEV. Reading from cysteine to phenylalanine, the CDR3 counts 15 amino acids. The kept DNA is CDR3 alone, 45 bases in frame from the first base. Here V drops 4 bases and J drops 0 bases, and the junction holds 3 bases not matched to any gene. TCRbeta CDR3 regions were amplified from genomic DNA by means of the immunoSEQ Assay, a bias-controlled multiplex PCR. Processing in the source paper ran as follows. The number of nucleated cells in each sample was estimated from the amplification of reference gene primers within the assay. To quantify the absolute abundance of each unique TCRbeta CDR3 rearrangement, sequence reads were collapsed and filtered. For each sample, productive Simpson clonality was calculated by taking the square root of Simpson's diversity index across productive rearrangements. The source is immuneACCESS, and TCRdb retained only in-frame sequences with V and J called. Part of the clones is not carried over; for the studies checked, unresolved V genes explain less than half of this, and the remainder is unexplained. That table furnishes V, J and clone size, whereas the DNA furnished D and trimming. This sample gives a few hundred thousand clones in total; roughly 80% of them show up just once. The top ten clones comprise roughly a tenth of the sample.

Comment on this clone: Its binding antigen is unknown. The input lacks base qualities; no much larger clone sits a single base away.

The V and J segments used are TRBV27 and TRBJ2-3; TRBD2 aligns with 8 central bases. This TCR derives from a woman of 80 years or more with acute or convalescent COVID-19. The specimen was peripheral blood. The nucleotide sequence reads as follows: TGTGCCAGCAGTTACACTAGCGGAAGCACAGATACGCAGTATTTT. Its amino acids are CASSYTSGSTDTQYF.